The 10 T cell receptor beta chains in this list originate from one sample, sequenced in a study of shared clonotypes between healthy human individuals (dated by TCRdb to about 2020). The receptor library was made with the immunoSEQ multiplex PCR assay. The table was pulled from immuneACCESS by TCRdb, which kept in-frame rearrangements only. Such tables lose some clones; where checked, under half of the loss comes from unresolved V genes, and the rest has no known cause. The sample table records over 850,000 clones; approximately 78% of these occur just once. The biggest ten clones account for approximately 0.5% of the sample. Sample: memory CD4+ T cells from PBMCs. The label giving this sample's cell subset or site can be read as: CD45RA-negative fraction. All receptors come from a man aged 18 to 29 in good health. Some clones in this sample may be carry-over from other donors' samples.

This clone was found a few times. This chain connects TRBV10-3 to TRBJ1-1; 7 bases agree with TRBD1. J gave up 3 bases and V 5 bases, and 3 bases lay outside the gene matches. CDR3 size: 13 residues. The germline gives CDR1 ENHRY, CDR2 SYGVKD. The CDR3, as DNA: TGTGCCATCAGTCTTACAGGGGACACTGAAGCTTTCTTT. It translates to CAISLTGDTEAFF.

V is TRBV7-2 and J is TRBJ2-3; D unclear. Germline CDR1 and CDR2: SGHTA and FQGNSA. The ends were cut back, 5 bases at V and 0 bases at J, with 12 bases in the middle. CDR3 length: 15 residues. The CDR3 nucleotides are TGTGCCAGCAGCGCGAAGCCTACTAGCACAGATACGCAGTATTTT. Protein: CASSAKPTSTDTQYF.

This clone was seen a handful of times. V is TRBV18 and J is TRBJ2-3; TRBD2 aligns across 12 bases. V lost 2 bases and J lost 11; bases outside the gene matches: 11. Germline CDR1 KGHSH, CDR2 LQKENI. CDR3 length: 16 residues. The CDR3 is CASSPDSGLAGLKQYF. For the CDR3, the DNA is TGTGCCAGCTCACCAGATTCGGGACTAGCGGGTCTCAAGCAGTATTTT. The variable domain in full, completed from reference TRBV18 and TRBJ2-3, reads NAGVMQNPRHLVRRRGQEARLRCSPMKGHSHVYWYRQLPEEGLKFMVYLQKENIIDESGMPKERFSAEFPKEGPSILRIQQVVRGDSAAYFCASSPDSGLAGLKQYFGPGTRLTVL.

The chain recombines TRBV5-8 with TRBJ1-1; a possible D gene is TRBD1 (6 bases). Germline V gene data show CDR1 as SGHTS and CDR2 as YDEGEE. V shed 5 bases and J shed 5 bases, with 13 bases lying between them. This CDR3 spans 13 amino acids. CDR3 coding DNA: TGTGCCAGCAGGTCAACAGGGTATACTGAAGCTTTCTTT. Its protein is CASRSTGYTEAFF.

The rearrangement joins TRBV28 to TRBJ1-2, with D possibly matching TRBD1 (6 bases). CDR1 and CDR2 from the germline V gene are MDHEN and SYDVKM. The CDR3 runs to 13 residues. The germline V and J ends were trimmed by 8 bases and 8 bases, with 18 bases remaining between them. The CDR3 nucleotides read TGTGCCAGCCGGAATTCAGGGGTAGAAGGCTACACCTTC. It translates to CASRNSGVEGYTF.

The chain couples TRBV7-3 to TRBJ2-3; no clear D gene. Trimming removed 1 base at V and 2 bases at J, with 7 bases between. This CDR3 contains 14 residues. Germline V lookup: CDR1 SGHTA, CDR2 FQGTGA. CDR3 sequence reads: CASSLRAITDTQYF. CDR3 DNA: TGTGCCAGCAGCTTAAGGGCCATCACAGATACGCAGTATTTT.

The chain couples TRBV7-7 to TRBJ2-3, with 9 positions matching TRBD1. Germline V gene data show CDR1 as SSHAT and CDR2 as FNYEAQ (reference sequence). Losses at the gene ends were 0 bases for V and 8 bases for J; bases not matched to a gene: 3. CDR3 size: 14 residues. As DNA, the CDR3 is TGTGCCAGCAGCTTAGCCCAACAGGGGGCTACGCAGTATTTT. Protein: CASSLAQQGATQYF.

The chain is built from TRBV5-1 and TRBJ2-1; 10 bases align to TRBD2. The CDR3 totals 15 residues. V dropped 4 bases and J dropped 5; count of bases not matched to a gene: 6. Germline assignment: CDR1 SGHRS and CDR2 YFSETQ. CDR3: CASSLSGRANNEQFF. CDR3 DNA sequence: TGCGCCAGCAGCCTGAGCGGGAGGGCCAACAATGAGCAGTTCTTC.

This clone occurred a few times. Other nucleotide sequences in the sample specify the same CDR3. The chain is built from TRBV7-9 and TRBJ1-1, with D unresolved. Trimming stripped 1 base from V and 4 bases from J, with 7 bases between. Germline CDR1 SEHNR, CDR2 FQNEAQ (reference sequence). The CDR3 is 13 amino acids. The CDR3 region has the DNA TGTGCCAGCAGCTTAGAGTGGGGCACTGAAGCTTTCTTT. The encoded protein is CASSLEWGTEAFF. The whole variable domain, remainder taken from reference TRBV7-9 and TRBJ1-1, is DTGVSQNPRHKITKRGQNVTFRCDPISEHNRLYWYRQTLGQGPEFLTYFQNEAQLEKSRLLSDRFSAERPKGSFSTLEIQRTEQGDSAMYLCASSLEWGTEAFFGQGTRLTVV.

This clone appeared many times. Additional DNA sequences in this sample encode the identical CDR3. The chain has TRBV7-2 and TRBJ2-3, with 11 bases lining up with TRBD1. Germline V gives CDR1 SGHTA, CDR2 FQGNSA. This CDR3 spans 14 amino acids. Trimming at V came to 4 bases and at J to 6 bases, leaving 3 bases not matched to a gene. In DNA, the CDR3 is TGTGCCAGCAGCTGGGACAGGGGGTCGGATACGCAGTATTTT. Amino acid sequence: CASSWDRGSDTQYF.